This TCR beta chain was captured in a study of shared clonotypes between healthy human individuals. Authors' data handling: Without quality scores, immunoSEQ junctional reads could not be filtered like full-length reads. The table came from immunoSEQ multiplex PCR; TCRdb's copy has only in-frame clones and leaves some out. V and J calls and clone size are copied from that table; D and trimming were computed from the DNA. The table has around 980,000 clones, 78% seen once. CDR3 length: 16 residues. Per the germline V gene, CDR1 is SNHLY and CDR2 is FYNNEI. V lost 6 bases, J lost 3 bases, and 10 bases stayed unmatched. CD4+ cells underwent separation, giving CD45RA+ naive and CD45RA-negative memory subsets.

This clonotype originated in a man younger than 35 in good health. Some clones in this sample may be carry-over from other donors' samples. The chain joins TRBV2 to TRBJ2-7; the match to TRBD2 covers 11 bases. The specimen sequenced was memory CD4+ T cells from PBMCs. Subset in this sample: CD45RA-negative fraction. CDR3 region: CASRFIAGGANYEQYF. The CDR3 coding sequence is TGTGCCAGCAGGTTCATAGCGGGAGGGGCGAACTACGAGCAGTACTTC.